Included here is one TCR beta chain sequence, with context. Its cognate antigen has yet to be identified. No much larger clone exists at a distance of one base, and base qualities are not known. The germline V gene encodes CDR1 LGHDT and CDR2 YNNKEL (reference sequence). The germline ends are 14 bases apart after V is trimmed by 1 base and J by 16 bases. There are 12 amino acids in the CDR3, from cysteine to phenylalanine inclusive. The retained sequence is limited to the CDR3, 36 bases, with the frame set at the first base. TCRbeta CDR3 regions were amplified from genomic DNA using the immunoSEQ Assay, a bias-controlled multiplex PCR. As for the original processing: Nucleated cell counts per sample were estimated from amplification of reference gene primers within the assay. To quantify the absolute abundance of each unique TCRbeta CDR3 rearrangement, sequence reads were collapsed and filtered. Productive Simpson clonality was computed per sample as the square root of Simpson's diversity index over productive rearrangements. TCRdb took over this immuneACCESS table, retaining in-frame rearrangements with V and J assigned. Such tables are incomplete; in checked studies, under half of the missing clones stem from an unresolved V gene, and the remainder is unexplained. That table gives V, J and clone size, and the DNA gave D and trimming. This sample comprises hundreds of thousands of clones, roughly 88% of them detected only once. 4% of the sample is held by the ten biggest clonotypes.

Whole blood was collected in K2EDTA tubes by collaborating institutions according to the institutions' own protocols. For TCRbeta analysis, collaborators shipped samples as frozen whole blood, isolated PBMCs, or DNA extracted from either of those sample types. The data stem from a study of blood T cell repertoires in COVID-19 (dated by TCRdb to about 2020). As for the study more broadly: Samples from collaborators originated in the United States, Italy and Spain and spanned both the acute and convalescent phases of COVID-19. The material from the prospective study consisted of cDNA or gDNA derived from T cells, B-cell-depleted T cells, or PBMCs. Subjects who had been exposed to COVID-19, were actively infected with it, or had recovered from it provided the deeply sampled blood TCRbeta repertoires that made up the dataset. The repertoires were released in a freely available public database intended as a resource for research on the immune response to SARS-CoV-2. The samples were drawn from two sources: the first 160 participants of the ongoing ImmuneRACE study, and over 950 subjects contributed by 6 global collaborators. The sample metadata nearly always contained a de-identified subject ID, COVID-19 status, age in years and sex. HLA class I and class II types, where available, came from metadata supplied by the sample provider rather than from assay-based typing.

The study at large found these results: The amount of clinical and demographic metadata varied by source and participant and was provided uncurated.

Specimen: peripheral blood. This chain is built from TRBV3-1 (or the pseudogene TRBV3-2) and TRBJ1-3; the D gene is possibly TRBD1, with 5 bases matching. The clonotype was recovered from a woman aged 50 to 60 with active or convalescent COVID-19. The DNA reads TGTGCCAGCAGCCAAGCCGGCGGGACCGGGTATTTT. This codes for CASSQAGGTGYF.